Each of the 21 T cell receptor beta chains below was sequenced from the same sample in a study of shared clonotypes between healthy human individuals. Only in-frame clones appear in the TCRdb table, and some are missing; sequencing was by immunoSEQ multiplex PCR. Of about 580,000 clones listed, 98% are singletons. Naive CD8 cells, CD45RO-negative and positively selected for CCR7, excluded terminally differentiated effector memory CD45RA+ cells. The sample was naive CD8+ T cells sorted from blood. Receptor source: a man aged 30 to 45 in good health.

The V gene is TRBV5-5, the J gene TRBJ2-5; unclear D gene. V shed 0 bases and J shed 2 bases, with 14 bases lying between them. CDR3 length: 16 residues. Per germline, CDR1 SGHKS and CDR2 YYEKEE (reference sequence). CDR3 bases: TGTGCCAGCAGCTTGGGGTCGGACCACCATCAAGAGACCCAGTACTTC. This sequence encodes CASSLGSDHHQETQYF.

The chain has TRBV21-1 and TRBJ1-4. TRBV21-1 is noted as a pseudogene. The CDR3 is 19 amino acids. CDR3 in DNA: TGTGCCAGCAGCAAATGGCCCGGGCAGGATCACTCAACTAATGAAAAACTGTTTTTT. This gives the protein CASSKWPGQDHSTNEKLFF.

The gene calls are TRBV28 and TRBJ2-7; D unclear. Between the trimmed V and J ends, which lost 6 bases and 6 bases, there was a span of 9 bases. This CDR3 is 11 amino acids long. Germline-derived CDR1 and CDR2 are MDHEN and SYDVKM. The CDR3 is CASSVTFEQYF. The CDR3 DNA is TGTGCCAGCAGCGTGACCTTCGAGCAGTACTTC.

The chain employs TRBV27 and TRBJ2-1; 11 nucleotides align to TRBD2. The CDR3 covers 14 residues. Germline assignment: CDR1 MNHEY and CDR2 SMNVEV (reference sequence). V lost 6 bases and J lost 6; bases outside the gene matches: 4. CDR3 nucleotides: TGTGCCAGCAGGGCCGGGACTAGCGGCAATGAGCAGTTCTTC. Amino acids: CASRAGTSGNEQFF.

V gene TRBV14 combines with J gene TRBJ1-2; TRBD1 matches at 7 bases. Germline V gene data show CDR1 as SGHDN and CDR2 as FVKESK. The trim removed 0 bases at V and 13 bases at J, leaving 8 bases unmatched. CDR3 length: 13 residues. The CDR3 is CASSQEAGGSSTF. For the CDR3, the DNA is TGTGCCAGCAGCCAAGAGGCAGGGGGGAGTAGCACCTTC.

This sequence joins TRBV6-1 and TRBJ2-7, with 10 bases lining up with TRBD1. Germline-derived CDR1 and CDR2 are MNHNS and SASEGT. The CDR3 contains 14 residues. J gave up 4 bases and V 8 bases, and 8 bases lay outside the gene matches. The CDR3 reads CASPPGTGEYEQYF. The CDR3 DNA follows: TGTGCCAGCCCACCCGGGACAGGGGAGTACGAGCAGTACTTC.

V is TRBV5-5 and J is TRBJ2-5; no definite D call. The V end was cut by 4 bases, the J end by 2 bases, with 21 bases between. This CDR3 has 17 residues. Germline V gene sequence: CDR1 SGHKS, CDR2 YYEKEE (reference sequence). The CDR3 bases are TGTGCCAGCAGCCTAACCTTTCTAGGGCAGACTCAAGAGACCCAGTACTTC. Protein product: CASSLTFLGQTQETQYF. Variable domain in full (rest from reference TRBV5-5 and TRBJ2-5): DAGVTQSPTHLIKTRGQQVTLRCSPISGHKSVSWYQQVLGQGPQFIFQYYEKEERGRGNFPDRFSARQFPNYSSELNVNALLLGDSALYLCASSLTFLGQTQETQYFGPGTRLLVL.

The V and J genes are TRBV5-1 and TRBJ2-1; the match to TRBD2 covers 10 bases. J was trimmed by 6 bases and V by 4 bases; bases with no gene match: 10. CDR3 length: 16 amino acids. Germline-derived CDR1 and CDR2 are SGHRS and YFSETQ. CDR3 DNA: TGCGCCAGCAGCACAGACCTAGCGGGAGCAGTCAATGAGCAGTTCTTC. Its translation is CASSTDLAGAVNEQFF.

The chain has TRBV7-9 and TRBJ2-1; D is unclear. Trimming stripped 5 bases from V and 8 bases from J, with 13 bases between. Germline V gene data show CDR1 as SEHNR and CDR2 as FQNEAQ (reference sequence). The CDR3 covers 13 residues. In DNA form, the CDR3 reads TGTGCCAGCAGCCCTCGCGACCGTGATGAGCAGTTCTTC. It translates to CASSPRDRDEQFF. Variable domain in full (rest from reference TRBV7-9 and TRBJ2-1): DTGVSQNPRHKITKRGQNVTFRCDPISEHNRLYWYRQTLGQGPEFLTYFQNEAQLEKSRLLSDRFSAERPKGSFSTLEIQRTEQGDSAMYLCASSPRDRDEQFFGPGTRLTVL.

The V gene is TRBV27, the J gene TRBJ1-1; unclear D gene. CDR1 is MNHEY, CDR2 SMNVEV, per germline (reference sequence). The CDR3 spans 13 residues. The ends were cut back, 5 bases at V and 4 bases at J, with 11 bases in the middle. The CDR3 DNA reads as TGTGCCAGCAGTCAAGTACGAGGCACTGAAGCTTTCTTT. It translates to CASSQVRGTEAFF.

The chain joins TRBV18 to TRBJ2-7; 10 bases map to TRBD2. This CDR3 comprises 17 residues. Germline loops: CDR1 KGHSH, CDR2 LQKENI. V trimming: 6 bases; J trimming: 6 bases; junction bases outside the gene matches: 17. The CDR3 sequence is CASSLPIVAGGTFEQYF. CDR3 coding DNA: TGTGCCAGCTCGCTTCCAATCGTAGCGGGAGGTACTTTCGAGCAGTACTTC.

The chain uses TRBV29-1 and TRBJ2-4; tentative D call: TRBD2 (6 bases). Trimming stripped 7 bases from V and 3 bases from J, with 10 bases between. The CDR3 length is 12 residues. Germline lookup yields CDR1 SQVTM and CDR2 ANQGSEA. The CDR3 sequence: CSAGGGKNIQYF. The CDR3 DNA follows: TGCAGCGCCGGGGGAGGCAAAAACATTCAGTACTTC.

The chain employs TRBV7-2 and TRBJ2-7; D remains unclear. The CDR3 length is 13 residues. V gave up 2 bases and J gave up 2 bases, with 7 bases separating them. Germline V lookup: CDR1 SGHTA, CDR2 FQGNSA. CDR3 region: CASSLSDTYEQYF. The CDR3 DNA is TGTGCCAGCAGCTTATCCGACACCTACGAGCAGTACTTC.

The rearrangement joins TRBV4-3 to TRBJ1-1, with D hard to call. Germline V CDR1 and CDR2: LGHNA, YSLEER. With 1 base removed from V and 10 bases from J, the gap between germline ends came to 7 bases. The CDR3 runs 11 residues. The CDR3 loop is CASSQGPIAFF. CDR3 DNA sequence: TGCGCCAGCAGCCAAGGTCCCATAGCTTTCTTT.

The chain uses TRBV7-8 and TRBJ2-2; 8 bases are shared with TRBD1. The J segment lost 6 bases and the V segment lost 5 bases, leaving 5 bases of the junction unmatched. The CDR3 runs to 14 residues. Germline CDR1 SGHVS, CDR2 FQNEAQ. For the CDR3, the DNA is TGTGCCAGCAGCACGACAGGGGCGGCCGGGGAGCTGTTTTTT. Translation: CASSTTGAAGELFF. The full variable domain, in which reference TRBV7-8 and TRBJ2-2 provide the parts outside the CDR3, is GAGVSQSPRYKVAKRGQDVALRCDPISGHVSLFWYQQALGQGPEFLTYFQNEAQLDKSGLPSDRFFAERPEGSVSTLKIQRTQQEDSAVYLCASSTTGAAGELFFGEGSRLTVL.

V usage is TRBV29-1 and J usage is TRBJ2-1, with a possible D match to TRBD1 (6 bases). V lost 3 bases, J lost 7 bases, and 13 bases lay in between. Germline assignment: CDR1 SQVTM and CDR2 ANQGSEA. The CDR3 covers 13 residues. CDR3 DNA: TGCAGCGTTGACCCCACAGGGTTGAATGAGCAGTTCTTC. Its protein product is CSVDPTGLNEQFF.

The CDR3 protein is CASSILAGYPYEQYF. CDR3 nucleotide sequence: TGTGCCAGCAGCATTTTAGCGGGATACCCCTACGAGCAGTACTTC. The chain joins TRBV5-4 to TRBJ2-7, with 8 bases matching TRBD2. This CDR3 region has 15 residues. In germline, CDR1 is SGHNT, CDR2 YYREEE (reference sequence). V was pared by 4 bases and J by 2 bases, with 8 bases of the junction left unmatched.

This sequence joins TRBV18 and TRBJ1-1, with no clear D. Germline loops: CDR1 KGHSH, CDR2 LQKENI. CDR3 size: 10 residues. The V end lost 4 bases, the J end lost 8 bases, and 5 bases lay between the germline ends. This chain's CDR3 is CASSQPEAFF. CDR3 DNA sequence: TGTGCCAGCTCACAACCGGAAGCTTTCTTT.

This sequence joins TRBV7-9 and TRBJ2-4; 8 positions agree with TRBD1. Germline trimming cut 5 bases from V and 3 bases from J; bases unmatched to any gene: 6. The CDR3 has 15 amino acids. Germline V CDR1 and CDR2: SEHNR, FQNEAQ (reference sequence). CDR3 residues: CASSEPDRDKNIQYF. The DNA for the CDR3 is TGTGCCAGCAGCGAACCGGACAGGGACAAAAACATTCAGTACTTC.

The gene calls are TRBV7-9 and TRBJ2-1; 11 bases match TRBD2. V was clipped by 5 bases and J by 9 bases; unmatched bases: 6. Germline lookup yields CDR1 SEHNR and CDR2 FQNEAQ (reference sequence). The CDR3 contains 14 residues. The CDR3 DNA is TGTGCCAGCAGCGGGACTAGCGGACACGGTGAGCAGTTCTTC. It codes for CASSGTSGHGEQFF.

The chain is built from TRBV7-9 and TRBJ2-7; 8 bases match TRBD1. The CDR3 contains 17 residues. Losses at the gene ends were 5 bases for V and 5 bases for J; bases not matched to a gene: 17. Per the germline V gene, CDR1 is SEHNR and CDR2 is FQNEAQ (reference sequence). The CDR3 sequence: CASSPPRGQVGGNEQYF. CDR3 nucleotide sequence: TGTGCCAGCAGCCCCCCCCGGGGACAGGTAGGCGGCAACGAGCAGTACTTC.